This TCR beta chain was sequenced in a study of T-cell reconstitution after alpha-beta-depleted transplantation in children. This clonotype was seen many times. Germline assignment: CDR1 LGHDT and CDR2 YNNKEL (reference sequence). With 1 base removed from V and 1 base from J, the gap between germline ends came to 15 bases. The CDR3 covers 17 residues. Unique molecular identifiers were built into the TCRbeta library. TCRdb analysed the PCR reads with MiXCR anew, one entry per CDR3 protein. This table has some 200,000 distinct CDR3 sequences, approximately 9.7% appearing once. This sample comprised PBMCs from the stem cell graft donor, obtained from the stem cell graft. This receptor was obtained from a human donor who donated a stem cell graft to a child with SCID. The chain links TRBV3-1 to TRBJ2-3; TRBD2 is a possible D gene (7 bases). CDR3 coding DNA: TGTGCCAGCAGCCAAGCGAGGGGGGGGCCTGGCACAGATACGCAGTATTTT. Amino acid sequence: CASSQARGGPGTDTQYF.